One sample yielded the 29 T cell receptor beta chains listed below, sequenced in a study of T cells after yellow fever vaccination. MiXCR was run by TCRdb on the 5' RACE reads, yielding one entry per CDR3 protein. The sample yields 450,000 to 550,000 distinct CDR3 sequences, about a fifth seen once. This material consisted of PBMCs, taken about 21 days after the first yellow fever vaccination. These TCRs come from a man aged 18 to 30 who received the YFV17D yellow fever vaccine.

This clonotype was counted a few times. This rearrangement joins TRBV29-1 to TRBJ2-1, with D possibly matching TRBD2 (7 bases). The CDR3 totals 19 residues. Germline V gene lookup returns CDR1 SQVTM and CDR2 ANQGSEA. Trimming removed 5 bases from V and 2 bases from J, with 28 bases in between. Written as DNA, the CDR3 is TGCAGCGTTAGCTGGGGGCGCGTTGGCGGGGGATCCGCCTACAATGAGCAGTTCTTC. This sequence encodes CSVSWGRVGGGSAYNEQFF.

The chain uses TRBV19 and TRBJ1-2, with TRBD1 matching 8 bases. CDR3 length: 13 residues. The germline V gene encodes CDR1 LNHDA and CDR2 SQIVND (reference sequence). The ends lost 7 bases at V and 4 bases at J; junction bases unmatched: 5. The CDR3 sequence: CASTPTGVYGYTF. The CDR3 DNA reads as TGTGCCAGTACCCCGACAGGGGTCTATGGCTACACCTTC.

Only a few counts were recorded for this clonotype. This chain uses TRBV10-2 with TRBJ2-7; D possibly matches TRBD1 or TRBD2 (5 bases each). Trimming cost V 0 bases and J 2 bases, with 11 bases left between them. Germline CDR1 reads WSHSY; CDR2 reads SAAADI. The CDR3 covers 15 residues. CDR3: CASSESIWGTYEQYF. The CDR3 DNA reads as TGCGCCAGCAGTGAGTCGATTTGGGGGACCTACGAGCAGTACTTC.

The chain employs TRBV7-2 and TRBJ1-3; D call uncertain. The ends were cut back, 0 bases at V and 0 bases at J, with 9 bases in the middle. The CDR3 contains 16 residues. Germline CDR1 SGHTA, CDR2 FQGNSA. DNA for the CDR3: TGTGCCAGCAGCTTAGCCCCCCCTATCTCTGGAAACACCATATATTTT. Amino acid sequence: CASSLAPPISGNTIYF.

V usage is TRBV20-1 and J usage is TRBJ1-4; D gene unclear. The CDR3 is made up of 11 amino acids. Germline V gene data show CDR1 as DFQATT and CDR2 as SNEGSKA (reference sequence). Trimming took off 6 bases at V and 5 bases at J, with 7 bases between the two ends. DNA for the CDR3: TGCAGTGCCCACTTAAATGAAAAACTGTTTTTT. Translating it yields CSAHLNEKLFF.

The table lists this clonotype with many counts. This chain connects TRBV5-1 to TRBJ1-1; TRBD1 might be the D (5 bases). Germline loops: CDR1 SGHRS, CDR2 YFSETQ. This CDR3 has 15 residues. The V end was cut by 3 bases, the J end by 3 bases, with 15 bases between. CDR3 coding DNA: TGCGCCAGCAGCTCGGGACCCCCACGGGACACTGAAGCTTTCTTT. Protein product: CASSSGPPRDTEAFF.

The chain recombines TRBV4-2 with TRBJ2-5; the D gene is possibly TRBD2 (5 bases). Per germline, CDR1 LGHNA and CDR2 YNFKEQ. The CDR3 has 17 amino acids. Trimming shortened V by 3 bases and J by 7 bases, and 24 bases separated the two germline ends. Here the CDR3 reads CASSQTLLLGGSGTQYF. The CDR3 DNA is TGTGCCAGCAGCCAGACCCTCCTTTTGGGTGGAAGCGGGACCCAGTACTTC.

This sequence joins TRBV7-7 and TRBJ2-5, with a tentative D call TRBD1 (6 bases). In germline, CDR1 is SSHAT, CDR2 FNYEAQ (reference sequence). V lost 3 bases and J 7 bases, leaving 15 bases between the germline ends. CDR3 size: 14 residues. CDR3 nucleotide sequence: TGTGCCAGCAGCTTCGGACAGCCTGGCGGGACCCAGTACTTC. Amino acid sequence: CASSFGQPGGTQYF.

This clonotype was counted a few times. This sequence joins TRBV25-1 and TRBJ2-5; D gene uncertain. CDR1 is MGHDK, CDR2 SYGVNS, per germline. V dropped 1 base and J dropped 5 bases, with 5 bases sitting between them. CDR3 length: 12 residues. The CDR3 DNA reads as TGTGCCAGCAGTGAATTCGGGGAGACCCAGTACTTC. Its translation is CASSEFGETQYF.

This clonotype was counted a few times. The DNA for the CDR3 is TGCGCCAGCAGCCAAGAAACCCAGGGGGCATCCGGGGAGCTGTTTTTT. It specifies CASSQETQGASGELFF. V is TRBV4-1 and J is TRBJ2-2; TRBD1 aligns across 8 bases. V trimming: 0 bases; J trimming: 6 bases; junction bases outside the gene matches: 6. CDR3 size: 16 residues. From germline, CDR1 is MGHRA and CDR2 YSYEKL.

Concerning this clonotype: A single base separates this from a much larger clone, so it may be a read error. The V call is TRBV3-1, the J call TRBJ1-6; D is unresolved. The CDR3 runs 13 residues. Trimming pared 0 bases from V and 7 bases from J, leaving 4 bases between. Per germline, CDR1 LGHDT and CDR2 YNNKEL (reference sequence). CDR3 in amino acids: CASSQDWNSPLHF. The CDR3 nucleotides read TGTGCCAGCAGCCAAGATTGGAATTCACCCCTCCACTTT.

The rearrangement joins TRBV7-6 to TRBJ2-2; D not resolved. Per the germline V gene, CDR1 is SGHVS and CDR2 is FNYEAQ. V shed 6 bases and J shed 5 bases, with 16 bases lying between them. The CDR3 is 15 residues long. In nucleotides, the CDR3 is TGTGCCAGCAGATCAAGACCGCAGAGAACCGGGGAGCTGTTTTTT. Protein: CASRSRPQRTGELFF.

This clonotype has just a few counts. V is TRBV7-9 and J is TRBJ1-3; tentatively, D is TRBD1 (5 bases). Per the germline V gene, CDR1 is SEHNR and CDR2 is FQNEAQ (reference sequence). Trimming removed 0 bases at V and 0 bases at J, with 9 bases between. The CDR3 runs to 16 residues. Here the CDR3 reads CASSLARGSSGNTIYF. CDR3 nucleotides: TGTGCCAGCAGCTTAGCACGGGGGAGCTCTGGAAACACCATATATTTT.

The chain uses TRBV20-1 and TRBJ2-3; D may be TRBD2 (6 bases). CDR3 length: 13 amino acids. The V end was cut by 1 base, the J end by 3 bases, with 8 bases between. Germline V lookup: CDR1 DFQATT, CDR2 SNEGSKA (reference sequence). This CDR3 is CSARGLATDTQYF. CDR3 DNA sequence: TGCAGTGCTAGAGGCCTAGCGACAGATACGCAGTATTTT.

This clonotype was seen ten or more times. This chain joins TRBV3-1 and TRBJ2-1; TRBD2 matches 12 bases. V trimming: 0 bases; J trimming: 7 bases; junction bases outside the gene matches: 4. This CDR3 has 16 amino acids. In germline, CDR1 is LGHDT, CDR2 YNNKEL (reference sequence). The CDR3 nucleotides are TGTGCCAGCAGCCAAGATGAGCTAGCGGGGGGGAATGAGCAGTTCTTC. It specifies CASSQDELAGGNEQFF.

The V gene is TRBV5-1, the J gene TRBJ2-5; D ambiguous. Germline V gives CDR1 SGHRS, CDR2 YFSETQ. The CDR3 has 14 residues. V gave up 0 bases and J gave up 5 bases, with 11 bases separating them. The CDR3 bases are TGCGCCAGCAGCTTGGACCTGGGTCGGGAGACCCAGTACTTC. Protein: CASSLDLGRETQYF.

The table lists this clonotype with a few counts. The V call is TRBV12-3 or TRBV12-4, the J call TRBJ1-6; D gene unclear. The CDR3 has 14 amino acids. V was trimmed by 3 bases and J by 10 bases, leaving 13 bases between them. The CDR3 region has the DNA TGTGCCAGCAGTTTTGGGCCGTTAATATCACCCCTCCACTTT. Amino acids: CASSFGPLISPLHF.

This chain's CDR3 is CAINQGGDTQYF. Here the CDR3 DNA reads TGTGCCATCAACCAGGGGGGAGATACGCAGTATTTT. The chain carries TRBV10-3 and TRBJ2-3; possibly TRBD1 for D (7 bases). Germline CDR1 is ENHRY and CDR2 is SYGVKD. The length of the CDR3 is 12 residues. V was clipped by 7 bases and J by 5 bases, with 10 bases between them.

This clonotype has a handful of counts. This chain links TRBV7-2 with TRBJ1-1; weak D call: TRBD1 (5 bases). CDR3 length: 15 residues. Germline CDR1 is SGHTA and CDR2 is FQGNSA. V was shortened by 1 base and J by 0 bases, with 9 bases between the two germline ends. The CDR3 nucleotides read TGTGCCAGCAGCTTAGTGGGCAGGGTGAACACTGAAGCTTTCTTT. This translates into CASSLVGRVNTEAFF. The full variable domain, rest sourced from reference TRBV7-2 and TRBJ1-1, is GAGVSQSPSNKVTEKGKDVELRCDPISGHTALYWYRQSLGQGLEFLIYFQGNSAPDKSGLPSDRFSAERTGGSVSTLTIQRTQQEDSAVYLCASSLVGRVNTEAFFGQGTRLTVV.

The sample holds many counts of this clonotype. This chain connects TRBV6-5 to TRBJ2-3; D call uncertain. The V end lost 6 bases, the J end lost 6 bases, and 7 bases lay between the germline ends. Germline V gives CDR1 MNHEY, CDR2 SVGAGI. This CDR3 comprises 11 residues. The DNA of the CDR3 is TGTGCCAGCAGGGTTTTGGATACGCAGTATTTT. Encoded protein: CASRVLDTQYF.

This clonotype was seen only a few times. V usage is TRBV5-1 and J usage is TRBJ2-5; perhaps TRBD2 as D (6 bases). The CDR3 runs to 14 residues. From germline, CDR1 is SGHRS and CDR2 YFSETQ. V gave up 2 bases and J gave up 4 bases, with 12 bases separating them. CDR3 DNA: TGCGCCAGCAGCTTCGACGGGGGACCAGAGACCCAGTACTTC. Its translation: CASSFDGGPETQYF.

This clonotype was detected only a few times. The rearrangement links TRBV5-1 to TRBJ2-1, with 12 bases fitting TRBD2. J gave up 6 bases and V 1 base, and 8 bases lay outside the gene matches. This CDR3 is built from 17 residues. The germline V gene encodes CDR1 SGHRS and CDR2 YFSETQ. CDR3 region: CASSLLLAGGLSNEQFF. The CDR3 region has the DNA TGCGCCAGCAGCTTGCTCCTAGCGGGGGGGCTTAGCAATGAGCAGTTCTTC.

The chain carries TRBV7-8 and TRBJ2-2, with TRBD2 matching over 11 bases. Germline values: CDR1 SGHVS, CDR2 FQNEAQ. CDR3 length equals 15 residues. Trimming at V came to 5 bases and at J to 5 bases, leaving 4 bases not matched to a gene. CDR3 coding DNA: TGTGCCAGCAGCGTCGGGACTAGCGGTACCGGGGAGCTGTTTTTT. Translated, it gives CASSVGTSGTGELFF. Using reference TRBV7-8 and TRBJ2-2 for the parts outside the CDR3, the full variable domain is GAGVSQSPRYKVAKRGQDVALRCDPISGHVSLFWYQQALGQGPEFLTYFQNEAQLDKSGLPSDRFFAERPEGSVSTLKIQRTQQEDSAVYLCASSVGTSGTGELFFGEGSRLTVL.

This chain joins TRBV7-2 and TRBJ1-3; unclear D gene. Germline V lookup: CDR1 SGHTA, CDR2 FQGNSA. CDR3 length: 14 amino acids. Between the trimmed V and J ends, which lost 5 bases and 4 bases, there was a span of 12 bases. The CDR3, as DNA: TGTGCCAGCAGCCCTCGGCCCTGGGGAAACACCATATATTTT. This translates into CASSPRPWGNTIYF.

Here the CDR3 DNA reads TGTGCCAGCAGTTCACCCGGGACAGGGCGTTTGAAGCAGTTCTTC. This gives the protein CASSSPGTGRLKQFF. The gene calls are TRBV28 and TRBJ2-1; TRBD1 agrees at 9 bases. Looked up from germline, CDR1 is MDHEN and CDR2 is SYDVKM. The CDR3 loop spans 15 amino acids. Losses at the gene ends were 4 bases for V and 11 bases for J; bases not matched to a gene: 12.

A few counts support this clonotype. The chain is built from TRBV4-1 and TRBJ1-5; tentatively, D is TRBD1 (5 bases). The CDR3 totals 15 residues. V was shortened by 1 base and J by 9 bases, with 16 bases between the two germline ends. Germline V gene data show CDR1 as MGHRA and CDR2 as YSYEKL. CDR3 residues: CASSQGSDSGGPQHF. In nucleotides, the CDR3 is TGCGCCAGCAGCCAAGGTTCCGATTCCGGGGGGCCCCAGCATTTT.

This clonotype was counted only a few times. J is TRBJ2-7 and V is TRBV13; D is ambiguous. The CDR3 length is 15 residues. Trimming took off 4 bases at V and 5 bases at J, with 18 bases between the two ends. The germline gives CDR1 PRHDT, CDR2 FYEKMQ (reference sequence). DNA for the CDR3: TGTGCCAGCAGCTCCCGTAAGGTTACGTTCGACGAGCAGTACTTC. This codes for CASSSRKVTFDEQYF. The variable domain in full, with the rest retrieved from reference TRBV13 and TRBJ2-7, is AAGVIQSPRHLIKEKRETATLKCYPIPRHDTVYWYQQGPGQDPQFLISFYEKMQSDKGSIPDRFSAQQFSDYHSELNMSSLELGDSALYFCASSSRKVTFDEQYFGPGTRLTVT.

A word on this clonotype: A read error may produce the germline difference seen at one junction end. The chain joins TRBV12-5 to TRBJ2-3; no firm D call. The CDR3 runs 14 residues. Germline V lookup: CDR1 LGHNT, CDR2 FRNRAP. CDR3 loop: CASAGETRTDTQCF. The CDR3 coding sequence is TGTGCTAGTGCCGGTGAAACTCGCACAGATACGCAGTGTTTT.

The chain has TRBV6-2 or TRBV6-3 and TRBJ2-1; 10 bases fit TRBD2. Germline CDR1 and CDR2: MNHEY and SVGEGT. The V gene end was trimmed by 4 bases and the J gene end by 3 bases; junction bases not matched to a gene: 9. The CDR3 is made up of 17 amino acids. This CDR3 is CASSSPVAGGDYNEQFF. The CDR3 DNA sequence: TGTGCCAGCAGTTCCCCCGTAGCGGGGGGAGACTACAATGAGCAGTTCTTC.